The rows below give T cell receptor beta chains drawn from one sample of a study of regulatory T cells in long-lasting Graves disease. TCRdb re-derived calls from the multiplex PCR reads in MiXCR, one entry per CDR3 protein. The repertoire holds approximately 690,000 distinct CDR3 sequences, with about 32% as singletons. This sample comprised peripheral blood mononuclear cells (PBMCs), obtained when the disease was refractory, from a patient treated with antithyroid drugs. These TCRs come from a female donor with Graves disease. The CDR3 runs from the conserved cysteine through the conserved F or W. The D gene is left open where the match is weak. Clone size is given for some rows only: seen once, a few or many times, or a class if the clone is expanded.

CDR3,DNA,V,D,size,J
CSAAGTSGRFSYEQYF,TGCAGTGCTGCCGGGACTAGCGGGAGGTTCTCCTACGAGCAGTACTTC,TRBV20-1,TRBD2,NA,TRBJ2-7
CASSQVSSGNTIYF,TGTGCCAGCAGCCAAGTCAGCTCTGGAAACACCATATATTTT,TRBV14,NA,few,TRBJ1-3
CASRRLAGGETQYF,TGTGCCAGCAGAAGACTAGCGGGCGGAGAGACCCAGTACTTC,TRBV6-1,TRBD2,NA,TRBJ2-5
CASSFSSYEQYF,TGTGCCAGCAGCTTCAGCTCCTACGAGCAGTACTTC,TRBV28,NA,many,TRBJ2-7
CANSLWAEETHYF,TGTGCCAACAGCTTATGGGCAGAAGAGACCCATTACTTC,TRBV7-3,NA,NA,TRBJ2-5
CASSFLEGGPSYGYTF,TGTGCCAGCAGCTTCCTAGAAGGGGGTCCTAGCTATGGCTACACCTTC,TRBV7-9,NA,NA,TRBJ1-2
CASSLWGPGRNQPQHF,TGTGCCAGCAGTTTATGGGGACCCGGCCGCAATCAGCCCCAGCATTTT,TRBV28,NA,many,TRBJ1-5
CASSPLAGRDTQYF,TGTGCCAGCAGCCCTCTAGCGGGCCGCGATACGCAGTATTTT,TRBV12-3/TRBV12-4,TRBD2,NA,TRBJ2-3
CSVEEGGVLNTEAFF,TGCAGCGTTGAAGAGGGGGGGGTCCTGAACACTGAAGCTTTCTTT,TRBV29-1,NA,many,TRBJ1-1
CASSPTGVETQYF,TGTGCCAGCAGTCCGACAGGGGTGGAGACCCAGTACTTC,TRBV7-2,TRBD1,few,TRBJ2-5
CASSQDGAGSNQPQHF,TGTGCCAGCAGCCAAGACGGGGCAGGGAGCAATCAGCCCCAGCATTTT,TRBV4-2,NA,NA,TRBJ1-5
CSVVPGGVSYEQYF,TGCAGCGTTGTACCGGGAGGGGTATCCTACGAGCAGTACTTC,TRBV29-1,TRBD2,NA,TRBJ2-7
CASSIREDSLGGAFF,TGTGCCAGTAGTATTAGGGAGGACAGCCTAGGAGGAGCTTTCTTT,TRBV19,NA,few,TRBJ1-1
CAWSERGGSGANVLTF,TGTGCCTGGAGCGAGCGTGGGGGATCTGGGGCCAACGTCCTGACTTTC,TRBV30,NA,NA,TRBJ2-6
CAIRPGTGDGYTF,TGTGCCATCAGACCCGGGACAGGGGATGGCTACACCTTC,TRBV10-3,TRBD1,NA,TRBJ1-2
CSYSHRGNQPQHF,TGCAGCTACTCTCACCGGGGCAATCAGCCCCAGCATTTT,TRBV29-1,NA,NA,TRBJ1-5
CASSAGQGSKQYF,TGTGCCAGCAGTGCGGGACAGGGGAGTAAGCAGTACTTC,TRBV2,TRBD1,NA,TRBJ2-7
CASSSGFMGEKLFF,TGTGCCAGCAGCTCAGGGTTTATGGGTGAAAAACTGTTTTTT,TRBV5-4,NA,NA,TRBJ1-4
CASSLMEGAGTEAFF,TGTGCCAGCTCACTCATGGAGGGCGCCGGCACTGAAGCTTTCTTT,TRBV18,NA,NA,TRBJ1-1
CASSGSGIPYEQYF,TGTGCCAGCAGTGGAAGCGGGATCCCCTACGAGCAGTACTTC,TRBV28,TRBD2,NA,TRBJ2-7
CASSMLGQGYTGELFF,TGTGCCAGTAGTATGCTCGGACAGGGATACACCGGGGAGCTGTTTTTT,TRBV19,TRBD1,NA,TRBJ2-2
CASSVSQGTNTEAFF,TGTGCCAGCAGCGTTTCTCAGGGGACGAACACTGAAGCTTTCTTT,TRBV9,NA,once,TRBJ1-1
CASSIGHRVTEAFF,TGTGCCAGTAGTATAGGACACCGGGTCACTGAAGCTTTCTTT,TRBV19,NA,few,TRBJ1-1
CACRSSGTGVYGYTF,TGTGCCTGCAGGTCGAGCGGGACAGGGGTATATGGCTACACCTTC,TRBV6-4,TRBD1,NA,TRBJ1-2
CASSPVQGASNQPQHF,TGTGCCAGCAGCCCGGTACAGGGGGCAAGCAATCAGCCCCAGCATTTT,TRBV28,TRBD1,few,TRBJ1-5
CASSLDQREVLEQFF,TGTGCCAGCAGCTTAGATCAGCGGGAGGTCCTTGAGCAGTTCTTC,TRBV7-2,TRBD2,few,TRBJ2-1
CSARYPSSDYEQYF,TGCAGTGCTAGATATCCTTCTAGCGACTACGAGCAGTACTTC,TRBV20-1,NA,many,TRBJ2-7
CASSTLGGRGTEAFF,TGTGCCAGCAGTACCCTAGGAGGGAGGGGCACTGAAGCTTTCTTT,TRBV25-1,NA,few,TRBJ1-1
CASRREVSYEQYF,TGTGCCAGCAGACGGGAAGTCAGCTACGAGCAGTACTTC,TRBV27,NA,NA,TRBJ2-7
CASSGTGKGNQPQHF,TGTGCCAGCAGCGGGACAGGCAAAGGCAATCAGCCCCAGCATTTT,TRBV2,TRBD1,many,TRBJ1-5
CASSPPGPPYEQYF,TGTGCCAGCAGTCCCCCGGGGCCTCCCTACGAGCAGTACTTC,TRBV12-3/TRBV12-4,NA,NA,TRBJ2-7
CASGRGTGTQYF,TGTGCCAGCGGAAGAGGGACGGGGACCCAGTACTTC,TRBV6-1,NA,NA,TRBJ2-5
CAWSVGTGTGGYEQYF,TGTGCCTGGAGTGTAGGGACCGGGACTGGGGGCTACGAGCAGTACTTC,TRBV30,NA,NA,TRBJ2-7
CASSEPGRGNTEAFF,TGTGCCAGCAGCGAACCGGGACGGGGGAACACTGAAGCTTTCTTT,TRBV7-9,NA,few,TRBJ1-1
CASSLFGVGYGYTF,TGTGCCAGCAGTTTGTTCGGGGTCGGCTATGGCTACACCTTC,TRBV28,NA,many,TRBJ1-2
CSIVAGVGETQYF,TGCAGCATAGTAGCGGGAGTGGGGGAGACCCAGTACTTC,TRBV20-1,TRBD2,NA,TRBJ2-5
CASSQAERARRTQYF,TGTGCCAGCAGCCAAGCAGAGCGGGCCCGGAGGACCCAGTACTTC,TRBV3-1,NA,NA,TRBJ2-5
CASSEADGMNTEAFF,TGTGCCAGCAGTGAAGCGGATGGGATGAACACTGAAGCTTTCTTT,TRBV6-1,NA,many,TRBJ1-1
CATSEIEGGEPPPQHF,TGTGCCACCAGTGAAATAGAAGGGGGCGAACCACCCCCCCAGCATTTT,TRBV24-1,TRBD1,NA,TRBJ1-5
CASSPVSTTEAFF,TGTGCCAGCAGCCCAGTCTCGACCACTGAAGCTTTCTTT,TRBV12-3/TRBV12-4,NA,NA,TRBJ1-1
CASSVAPGLVGGYTF,TGTGCCAGCAGCGTAGCGCCAGGGTTAGTAGGAGGCTACACCTTC,TRBV9,NA,NA,TRBJ1-2
CATYGGYEQYF,TGTGCCACCTACGGGGGTTACGAGCAGTACTTC,TRBV27,NA,NA,TRBJ2-7
CASGWGTNEKLFF,TGTGCTAGTGGTTGGGGAACTAATGAAAAACTGTTTTTT,TRBV12-5,NA,few,TRBJ1-4
CASSNQPGGAHTEAFF,TGCGCCAGCAGTAATCAGCCGGGGGGAGCTCACACTGAAGCTTTCTTT,TRBV5-1,NA,NA,TRBJ1-1
CASSLTGYNSPLHF,TGTGCCAGCAGTTTAACGGGTTATAATTCACCCCTCCACTTT,TRBV28,NA,many,TRBJ1-6
CASSREAGGSTGELFF,TGCGCCAGCAGCCGCGAAGCGGGAGGGAGTACCGGGGAGCTGTTTTTT,TRBV5-1,TRBD2,NA,TRBJ2-2
CASSPDPPGQGRRNEQYF,TGTGCCAGCAGCCCAGACCCCCCTGGACAGGGTAGAAGGAACGAGCAGTACTTC,TRBV13,TRBD1,once,TRBJ2-7
CASSQVPGHPYEQYF,TGTGCCAGCAGCCAGGTCCCGGGACATCCCTACGAGCAGTACTTC,TRBV14,NA,NA,TRBJ2-7
CASSYSAEKLFF,TGTGCCAGCAGTTACTCTGCTGAAAAACTGTTTTTT,TRBV6-2/TRBV6-3,NA,few,TRBJ1-4
CASKRDSQETQYF,TGTGCCAGCAAAAGGGACAGCCAAGAGACCCAGTACTTC,TRBV12-3/TRBV12-4,TRBD1,many,TRBJ2-5
CASRRLRQGIQYF,TGTGCCAGCAGACGTTTGAGACAGGGCATTCAGTACTTC,TRBV6-1,TRBD1,NA,TRBJ2-4
CAISEVGSDTQYF,TGTGCCATCAGTGAGGTGGGTTCAGATACGCAGTATTTT,TRBV10-3,NA,NA,TRBJ2-3
CAISEGQDNEKLFF,TGTGCCATCAGTGAAGGACAGGATAATGAAAAACTGTTTTTT,TRBV10-3,TRBD1,few,TRBJ1-4
CSVEKRDRGTDTQYF,TGCAGCGTTGAAAAGAGGGACAGGGGCACAGATACGCAGTATTTT,TRBV29-1,TRBD1,NA,TRBJ2-3